The 29 T cell receptor beta chains listed next were all sequenced from one sample in a study of control samples from healthy donors and cancer patients. Method: immunoSEQ multiplex PCR; TCRdb's copy keeps in-frame clones and lacks some. This table holds around 150,000 clones, about 94% found once. Specimen: blood. The receptors stem from a middle-aged woman in good health.

V and J are TRBV7-3 and TRBJ1-1, with D hard to call. CDR1 is SGHTA and CDR2 is FQGTGA in the germline V gene. The CDR3 runs to 15 residues. V was clipped by 0 bases and J by 0 bases, with 8 bases between them. CDR3 nucleotide sequence: TGTGCCAGCAGCTTAACCCCTGGGGTGAACACTGAAGCTTTCTTT. Its translation: CASSLTPGVNTEAFF. Complete variable domain (other parts from reference TRBV7-3 and TRBJ1-1): GAGVSQTPSNKVTEKGKYVELRCDPISGHTALYWYRQSLGQGPEFLIYFQGTGAADDSGLPNDRFFAVRPEGSVSTLKIQRTERGDSAVYLCASSLTPGVNTEAFFGQGTRLTVV.

The chain employs TRBV5-1 and TRBJ1-2; unclear D gene. CDR1 and CDR2 from the germline V gene are SGHRS and YFSETQ. The CDR3 is 15 amino acids. V lost 1 base to trimming and J lost 3 bases, with 13 bases between them. In DNA, the CDR3 is TGCGCCAGCAGCTTGCTGGGGTTTCAAGACTATGGCTACACCTTC. Its translation: CASSLLGFQDYGYTF.

This clone came up once. The gene calls are TRBV11-2 and TRBJ2-7, with 7 bases lining up with TRBD2. The CDR3 runs 15 residues. Germline V gene data show CDR1 as SGHAT and CDR2 as FQNNGV. V gave up 2 bases and J gave up 3 bases; unmatched junction bases: 7. This CDR3 is CASSLSIGEGYEQYF. In nucleotides, the CDR3 is TGTGCCAGCAGCTTATCCATCGGGGAGGGCTACGAGCAGTACTTC. Based on the CDR3 plus reference TRBV11-2 and TRBJ2-7, the full variable domain is EAGVAQSPRYKIIEKRQSVAFWCNPISGHATLYWYQQILGQGPKLLIQFQNNGVVDDSQLPKDRFSAERLKGVDSTLKIQPAKLEDSAVYLCASSLSIGEGYEQYFGPGTRLTVT.

The gene calls are TRBV9 and TRBJ1-2, with a weak D call TRBD1 (5 bases). CDR1 and CDR2 from the germline V gene are SGDLS and YYNGEE. The CDR3 runs 12 residues. V was trimmed by 4 bases and J by 3 bases, leaving 7 bases between them. The CDR3 is CASSRDDYGYTF. As DNA, the CDR3 is TGTGCCAGCAGCCGGGACGACTATGGCTACACCTTC.

The J gene is TRBJ2-3, the V gene TRBV18; possibly TRBD1 for D (6 bases). The V and J ends lost 0 bases and 2 bases respectively, with 9 bases between them. Germline values: CDR1 KGHSH, CDR2 LQKENI. The CDR3 consists of 15 residues. The CDR3 region is CASSPPGQNTDTQYF. The CDR3 bases are TGTGCCAGCTCACCACCCGGACAGAACACAGATACGCAGTATTTT.

The rearrangement links TRBV6-6 to TRBJ1-4, with D maybe TRBD1 (6 bases). CDR3 size: 15 residues. Germline V gene sequence: CDR1 MNHNY, CDR2 SVGAGI (reference sequence). V gave up 6 bases and J gave up 3 bases, with 14 bases separating them. The CDR3 loop is CASRREGDANEKLFF. CDR3 DNA sequence: TGTGCCAGCAGACGAGAGGGGGATGCTAATGAAAAACTGTTTTTT.

V usage is TRBV19 and J usage is TRBJ1-6, with D unclear. The CDR3 extends over 14 amino acids. The V and J ends lost 8 bases and 12 bases respectively, with 20 bases between them. CDR1 is LNHDA and CDR2 is SQIVND in the germline V gene (reference sequence). The CDR3 coding sequence is TGTGCCAGTTCAATCACTTGGGAGTGGCGACCCCTCCACTTT. Translating it yields CASSITWEWRPLHF.

This clone was found a few times. This sequence joins TRBV6-5 and TRBJ1-5, with 8 positions matching TRBD1. The CDR3 consists of 15 residues. Germline trimming cut 2 bases from V and 4 bases from J; bases unmatched to any gene: 4. The germline V gene encodes CDR1 MNHEY and CDR2 SVGAGI. CDR3 bases: TGTGCCAGCAGTTACGGGACAGGCCATAATCAGCCCCAGCATTTT. Its translation is CASSYGTGHNQPQHF.

The chain joins TRBV15 to TRBJ2-1, with 11 bases aligning to TRBD2. The CDR3 contains 16 residues. CDR1 is LNHNV and CDR2 is YYDKDF in the germline V gene (reference sequence). The V gene end was trimmed by 4 bases and the J gene end by 4 bases; junction bases not matched to a gene: 6. The CDR3 reads CATSKTTSGVYNEQFF. CDR3 sequence (DNA): TGTGCCACCAGCAAAACGACTAGCGGGGTTTACAATGAGCAGTTCTTC. Full variable domain (missing parts from reference TRBV15 and TRBJ2-1): DAMVIQNPRYQVTQFGKPVTLSCSQTLNHNVMYWYQQKSSQAPKLLFHYYDKDFNNEADTPDNFQSRRPNTSFCFLDIRSPGLGDTAMYLCATSKTTSGVYNEQFFGPGTRLTVL.

CDR3 residues: CASSPGPLGETQYF. CDR3 nucleotide sequence: TGTGCCAGCAGCCCGGGACCCCTAGGGGAGACCCAGTACTTC. The chain carries TRBV5-4 and TRBJ2-5, with D possibly being TRBD1 or TRBD2 (5 bases each). From germline, CDR1 is SGHNT and CDR2 YYREEE (reference sequence). This CDR3 region has 14 residues. V was pared by 4 bases and J by 5 bases, with 15 bases between.

The rearrangement joins TRBV5-6 to TRBJ2-3; D is unclear. From germline, CDR1 is SGHDT and CDR2 YYEEEE. This CDR3 has 17 residues. Between the trimmed V and J ends, which lost 3 bases and 4 bases, there was a span of 21 bases. The CDR3 DNA is TGTGCCAGCAGCTACGCCGATGGCCGCGCCACGCCAGATACGCAGTATTTT. Protein sequence: CASSYADGRATPDTQYF.

V usage is TRBV19 and J usage is TRBJ2-7; 7 bases fit TRBD1. CDR1 and CDR2 (germline): LNHDA, SQIVND (reference sequence). Trimming cost V 9 bases and J 4 bases; bases outside gene matches: 12. The CDR3 is made up of 14 amino acids. CDR3 residues: CASQRGLNAYEQYF. The CDR3 nucleotides are TGTGCCAGCCAAAGGGGGCTCAACGCGTACGAGCAGTACTTC.

This clone has only one observation. The J gene is TRBJ1-2, the V gene TRBV5-1; 8 positions agree with TRBD1. Trimming cost V 4 bases and J 5 bases; bases outside gene matches: 10. This CDR3 region has 15 residues. Germline CDR1 SGHRS, CDR2 YFSETQ. CDR3 in amino acids: CASSNGTGGFYGYTF. In nucleotides, the CDR3 is TGCGCCAGCAGCAACGGGACAGGAGGGTTTTATGGCTACACCTTC.

The chain carries TRBV9 and TRBJ1-2; D might be TRBD1 (5 bases). The CDR3 is 16 amino acids. CDR1 and CDR2 from the germline V gene are SGDLS and YYNGEE. V dropped 2 bases and J dropped 4 bases, with 18 bases sitting between them. The CDR3 region has the DNA TGTGCCAGCAGCGTGGGTCCCCCGGGACGGAGCTATGGCTACACCTTC. This gives the protein CASSVGPPGRSYGYTF.

This rearrangement joins TRBV10-1 to TRBJ1-2; D might be TRBD1 (5 bases). The CDR3 has 13 residues. V lost 2 bases to trimming and J lost 8 bases, with 12 bases between them. Germline V lookup: CDR1 WNHNN, CDR2 SYGVQD (reference sequence). CDR3 loop: CASSEGRDWGYTF. DNA of the CDR3: TGCGCCAGCAGTGAGGGCCGGGACTGGGGCTACACCTTC.

The chain links TRBV12-3 or TRBV12-4 to TRBJ2-7; D call uncertain. This CDR3 contains 11 residues. Trimming left V 2 bases short and J 6 bases short, with 5 bases between. The CDR3 sequence: CASSLFSEQYF. The CDR3 DNA reads TGTGCCAGCAGTTTATTCAGCGAGCAGTACTTC.

The chain joins TRBV4-1 to TRBJ2-3; 10 bases line up with TRBD1. The V segment lost 1 base and the J segment 4 bases; nucleotides outside the gene matches: 5. Germline CDR1 and CDR2: MGHRA and YSYEKL. There are 16 residues in the CDR3. The CDR3 spells CASSQGPGQGPDTQYF. The DNA of the CDR3 is TGCGCCAGCAGCCAAGGCCCGGGACAGGGGCCAGATACGCAGTATTTT.

The rearrangement links TRBV29-1 to TRBJ2-1; a weak D match, TRBD1 (7 bases). The CDR3 covers 13 residues. CDR1 and CDR2 (germline): SQVTM, ANQGSEA. Trimming left V 7 bases short and J 3 bases short, with 13 bases between. CDR3 sequence: CSAGGDSYNEQFF. CDR3 DNA: TGCAGCGCTGGAGGGGACAGCTACAATGAGCAGTTCTTC.

V is TRBV12-3 or TRBV12-4 and J is TRBJ1-1; TRBD1 is a possible D gene (6 bases). V dropped 6 bases and J dropped 6 bases, with 11 bases sitting between them. The CDR3 runs 12 residues. The CDR3 sequence: CASRIQGSEAFF. CDR3 nucleotides: TGTGCCAGCAGAATACAGGGTTCTGAAGCTTTCTTT.

V gene TRBV19 combines with J gene TRBJ2-5; D is undetermined. This CDR3 has 14 residues. The V gene lost 1 base and the J gene lost 2 bases, with 8 bases spanning the gap. Germline CDR1 and CDR2: LNHDA and SQIVND (reference sequence). The CDR3 protein is CASSIGSRQETQYF. For the CDR3, the DNA is TGTGCCAGTAGTATAGGGTCCAGGCAAGAGACCCAGTACTTC.

This chain connects TRBV6-6 to TRBJ1-2, with 8 bases lining up with TRBD1. The CDR3 extends over 15 amino acids. CDR1 and CDR2 from the germline V gene are MNHNY and SVGAGI (reference sequence). V trimming: 8 bases; J trimming: 3 bases; junction bases outside the gene matches: 11. The DNA for the CDR3 is TGTGCCAGCTACTTTACAGGGGGAAAGGACTATGGCTACACCTTC. As protein: CASYFTGGKDYGYTF.

The V call is TRBV14, the J call TRBJ1-6, with D perhaps matching TRBD1 (5 bases). The CDR3 has 12 amino acids. V dropped 8 bases and J dropped 7 bases, with 9 bases sitting between them. Looked up from germline, CDR1 is SGHDN and CDR2 is FVKESK. This CDR3 is CASGAVNSPLHF. The CDR3 nucleotides are TGTGCCAGCGGGGCCGTCAATTCACCCCTCCACTTT.

The CDR3: CASSNLQGGTEAFF. Here the CDR3 DNA reads TGCGCCAGCAGCAATCTACAGGGGGGCACTGAAGCTTTCTTT. The chain uses TRBV5-1 and TRBJ1-1; 8 nucleotides agree with TRBD1. The CDR3 length is 14 residues. V dropped 4 bases and J dropped 4; count of bases not matched to a gene: 6. Germline V gene data show CDR1 as SGHRS and CDR2 as YFSETQ.

The V call is TRBV7-9, the J call TRBJ1-6; D ambiguous. Trimming pared 1 base from V and 8 bases from J, leaving 9 bases between. This CDR3 spans 14 amino acids. Germline V gene sequence: CDR1 SEHNR, CDR2 FQNEAQ (reference sequence). The CDR3 sequence: CASSLGQIDSPLHF. DNA of the CDR3: TGTGCCAGCAGCTTAGGACAAATTGATTCACCCCTCCACTTT.

The V gene is TRBV6-1, the J gene TRBJ1-2, with TRBD1 as a possible D gene (6 bases). The CDR3 extends over 17 amino acids. V dropped 4 bases and J dropped 5 bases, with 23 bases sitting between them. CDR1 MNHNS and CDR2 SASEGT come from the germline V gene. The DNA of the CDR3 is TGTGCCAGCAGTGCCCAGTCGGGGGGGCGAGAAGCTTATGGCTACACCTTC. Its translation is CASSAQSGGREAYGYTF.

This clone was seen only once. This chain links TRBV5-5 with TRBJ1-3; D perhaps matches TRBD1 (5 bases). There are 17 residues in the CDR3. V was pared by 6 bases and J by 0 bases, with 19 bases between. Germline assignment: CDR1 SGHKS and CDR2 YYEKEE (reference sequence). The CDR3 spells CASNIETSGTSGNTIYF. The DNA for the CDR3 is TGTGCCAGCAACATCGAAACCTCCGGGACCTCTGGAAACACCATATATTTT. The variable domain in full, with the rest retrieved from reference TRBV5-5 and TRBJ1-3, is DAGVTQSPTHLIKTRGQQVTLRCSPISGHKSVSWYQQVLGQGPQFIFQYYEKEERGRGNFPDRFSARQFPNYSSELNVNALLLGDSALYLCASNIETSGTSGNTIYFGEGSWLTVV.

This clone has only one observation. The chain links TRBV27 to TRBJ1-4, with 9 nucleotides matching TRBD1. CDR1 is MNHEY, CDR2 SMNVEV, per germline (reference sequence). The CDR3 extends over 14 amino acids. J lost 8 bases, V lost 5 bases, and 6 bases had no gene match. DNA of the CDR3: TGTGCCAGCAGTCCCGGACAGGGGTGGGAAAAACTGTTTTTT. It specifies CASSPGQGWEKLFF.

The chain recombines TRBV6-5 with TRBJ2-7, with D unresolved. Trimming shortened V by 2 bases and J by 0 bases, and 11 bases separated the two germline ends. The CDR3 contains 15 residues. Germline V gene lookup returns CDR1 MNHEY and CDR2 SVGAGI. The CDR3 protein is CASSYLQVNSYEQYF. DNA for the CDR3: TGTGCCAGCAGTTACCTTCAGGTTAACTCCTACGAGCAGTACTTC.

The genes are TRBV27 and TRBJ1-5; tentatively, D is TRBD1 (6 bases). This CDR3 has 15 residues. Trimming cost V 5 bases and J 6 bases, with 17 bases left between them. Germline values: CDR1 MNHEY, CDR2 SMNVEV (reference sequence). This CDR3 is CASSLGTGFGQPQHF. In nucleotides, the CDR3 is TGTGCCAGCAGTCTCGGCACAGGGTTCGGTCAGCCCCAGCATTTT.